This T cell receptor beta chain was observed in a study of regulatory T cells in long-lasting Graves disease. The wider study: Patients with new Graves' disease had used antithyroid drugs below 3 months.

The germline V gene has CDR1 DFQATT and CDR2 SNEGSKA (reference sequence). The CDR3 sequence is 13 residues long. V was pared by 6 bases and J by 2 bases, with 5 bases of the junction left unmatched. The time point is: newly diagnosed GD, antithyroid drugs for less than 3 months. PBMC RNA was the source of the TCR library. Sequencing libraries for TCR beta were prepared with iRepertoire HTBI primers and Arm-PCR of CDR3 regions. TCRdb independently ran MiXCR on the multiplex PCR reads; one entry per CDR3 protein. The sample consists of 350,000 to 500,000 distinct CDR3 sequences, 13% to 15% of them appearing once. This clonotype was counted ten times or more. The sample was also reused in another study, on T cells in Graves' hyperthyroidism and ophthalmopathy. From that study: With a duration under 2 months, the hyperthyroidism was newly diagnosed in patients aged 18 to 65. Exclusion followed for patients with uncontrolled infection, other autoimmune disease, pregnancy or lactation. Stable hyperthyroidism was told apart from ophthalmopathy by a model built on 13 V-J features.

Sequencing used peripheral blood mononuclear cells (PBMCs), obtained at new diagnosis, from a patient treated with antithyroid drugs. The chain carries TRBV20-1 and TRBJ2-7, with TRBD1 matching 9 bases. The sequence was obtained from a woman between 50 and 59 years old with Graves disease. The CDR3 nucleotides are TGCAGTGCGCCGGACAGGGGCACCTACGAGCAGTACTTC. Protein product: CSAPDRGTYEQYF.